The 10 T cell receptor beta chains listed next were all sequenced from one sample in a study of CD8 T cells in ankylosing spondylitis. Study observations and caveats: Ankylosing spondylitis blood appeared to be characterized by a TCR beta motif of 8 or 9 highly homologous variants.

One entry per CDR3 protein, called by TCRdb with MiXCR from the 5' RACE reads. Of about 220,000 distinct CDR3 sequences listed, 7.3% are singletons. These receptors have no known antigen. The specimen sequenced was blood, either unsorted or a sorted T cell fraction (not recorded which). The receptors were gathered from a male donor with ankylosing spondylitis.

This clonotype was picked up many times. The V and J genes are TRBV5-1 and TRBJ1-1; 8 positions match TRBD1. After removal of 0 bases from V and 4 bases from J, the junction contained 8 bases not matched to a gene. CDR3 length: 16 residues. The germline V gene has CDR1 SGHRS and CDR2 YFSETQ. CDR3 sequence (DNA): TGCGCCAGCAGCTTGGCCGGGACAGGAATAGCCACTGAAGCTTTCTTT. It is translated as CASSLAGTGIATEAFF.

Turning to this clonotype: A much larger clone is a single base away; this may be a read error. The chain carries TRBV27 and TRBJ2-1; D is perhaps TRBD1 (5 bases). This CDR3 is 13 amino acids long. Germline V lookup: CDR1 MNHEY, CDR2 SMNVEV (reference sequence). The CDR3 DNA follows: TGTGCCAGCAGTTGGGGCACGGCCAATGAGCGGTTCTTC. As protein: CASSWGTANERFF.

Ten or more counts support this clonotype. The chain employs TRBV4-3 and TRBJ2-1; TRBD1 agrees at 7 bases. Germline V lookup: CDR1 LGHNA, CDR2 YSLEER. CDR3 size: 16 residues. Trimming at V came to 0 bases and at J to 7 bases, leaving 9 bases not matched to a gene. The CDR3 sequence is CASSQDPRTGVNEQFF. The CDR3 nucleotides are TGCGCCAGCAGCCAAGATCCTAGGACAGGAGTGAATGAGCAGTTCTTC.

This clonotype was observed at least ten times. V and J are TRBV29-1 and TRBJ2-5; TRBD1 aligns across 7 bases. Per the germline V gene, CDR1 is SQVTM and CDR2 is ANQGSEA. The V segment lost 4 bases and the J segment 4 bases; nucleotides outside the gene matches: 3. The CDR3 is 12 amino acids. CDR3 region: CSVGGGRETQYF. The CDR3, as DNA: TGCAGCGTTGGAGGGGGCAGAGAGACCCAGTACTTC.

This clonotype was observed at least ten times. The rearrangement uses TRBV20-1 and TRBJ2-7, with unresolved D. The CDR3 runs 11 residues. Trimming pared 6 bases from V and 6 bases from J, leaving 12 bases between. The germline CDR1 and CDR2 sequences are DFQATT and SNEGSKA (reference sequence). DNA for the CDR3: TGCAGTGCAACTGCGGACGGCGAGCAGTACTTC. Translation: CSATADGEQYF.

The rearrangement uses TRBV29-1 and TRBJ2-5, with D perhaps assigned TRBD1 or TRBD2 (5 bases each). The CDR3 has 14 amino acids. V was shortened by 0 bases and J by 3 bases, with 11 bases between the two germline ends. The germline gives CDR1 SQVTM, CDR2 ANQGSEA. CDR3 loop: CSVEDRGGKETQYF. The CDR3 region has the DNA TGCAGCGTTGAAGATCGGGGCGGAAAAGAGACCCAGTACTTC. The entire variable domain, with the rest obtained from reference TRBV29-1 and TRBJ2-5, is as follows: SAVISQKPSRDICQRGTSLTIQCQVDSQVTMMFWYRQQPGQSLTLIATANQGSEATYESGFVIDKFPISRPNLTFSTLTVSNMSPEDSSIYLCSVEDRGGKETQYFGPGTRLLVL.

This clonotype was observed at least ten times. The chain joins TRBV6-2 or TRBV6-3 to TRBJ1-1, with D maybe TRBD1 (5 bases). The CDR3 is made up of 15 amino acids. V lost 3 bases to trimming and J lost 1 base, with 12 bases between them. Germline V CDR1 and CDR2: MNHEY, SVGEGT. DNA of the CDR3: TGTGCCAGCAGTTATTACCGGGACTGGAACACTGAAGCTTTCTTT. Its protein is CASSYYRDWNTEAFF.

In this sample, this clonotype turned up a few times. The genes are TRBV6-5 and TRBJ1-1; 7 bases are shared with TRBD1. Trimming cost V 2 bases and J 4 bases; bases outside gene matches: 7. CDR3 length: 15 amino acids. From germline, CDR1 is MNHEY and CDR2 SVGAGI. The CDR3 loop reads CASSYPGGGITEAFF. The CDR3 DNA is TGTGCCAGCAGTTACCCAGGGGGAGGGATCACTGAAGCTTTCTTT.

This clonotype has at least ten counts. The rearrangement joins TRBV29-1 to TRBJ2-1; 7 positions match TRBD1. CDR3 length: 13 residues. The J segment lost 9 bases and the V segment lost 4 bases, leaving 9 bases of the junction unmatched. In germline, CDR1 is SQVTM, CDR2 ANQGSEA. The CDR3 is CSVGDSRGGEQFF. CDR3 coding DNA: TGCAGCGTTGGGGACAGTCGAGGAGGTGAGCAGTTCTTC.

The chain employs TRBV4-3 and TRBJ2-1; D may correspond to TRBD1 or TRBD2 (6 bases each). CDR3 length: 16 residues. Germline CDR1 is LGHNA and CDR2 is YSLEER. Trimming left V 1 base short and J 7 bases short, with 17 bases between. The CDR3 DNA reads TGCGCCAGCAGCCAAGTGGGGGGCCCCTATCGGAATGAGCAGTTCTTC. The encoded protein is CASSQVGGPYRNEQFF.